Listed here are 31 T cell receptor beta chains from one sample, sequenced in a study of T cells in Graves' hyperthyroidism and ophthalmopathy. It was RNA transcripts that yielded the amplified TCR beta CDR3 regions. When the TCR CDR3 underwent first-round RT-PCR, the HTBI primer set was used. MiXCR, run by TCRdb on the multiplex PCR reads, gives a single entry per CDR3 protein. The sample lists about 620,000 distinct CDR3 sequences, about 16% occurring once. Sequencing was carried out using blood. These receptors all come from a woman in her twenties or thirties with Graves' hyperthyroidism.

V gene TRBV15 combines with J gene TRBJ2-1; D not resolved. The CDR3 has 17 residues. V lost 2 bases to trimming and J lost 2 bases, with 16 bases between them. CDR1 and CDR2 from the germline V gene are LNHNV and YYDKDF (reference sequence). CDR3 region: CATSRTALAGAYNEQFF. The CDR3 DNA sequence: TGTGCCACCAGCAGAACAGCCTTAGCAGGAGCCTACAATGAGCAGTTCTTC.

The V gene is TRBV10-2, the J gene TRBJ1-1; D uncertain. The CDR3 is 18 amino acids. Germline values: CDR1 WSHSY, CDR2 SAAADI. The V end was cut by 6 bases, the J end by 2 bases, with 25 bases between. In DNA, the CDR3 is TGCGCCAGCAGGCCGTCTGTAGAGGTCGATGGGCCCAACACTGAAGCTTTCTTT. Its translation is CASRPSVEVDGPNTEAFF.

At least ten counts were recorded for this clonotype. The gene calls are TRBV28 and TRBJ2-1, with D unresolved. In germline, CDR1 is MDHEN, CDR2 SYDVKM. Trimming cost V 2 bases and J 2 bases, with 7 bases left between them. The CDR3 spans 14 residues. CDR3 residues: CASSLTGTYNEQFF. The CDR3 DNA follows: TGTGCCAGCAGTTTAACCGGAACCTACAATGAGCAGTTCTTC.

This clonotype was detected many times. This rearrangement joins TRBV7-8 to TRBJ1-1; D is uncertain. CDR1 is SGHVS and CDR2 is FQNEAQ in the germline V gene. The CDR3 runs 13 residues. V was trimmed by 4 bases and J by 5 bases, leaving 11 bases between them. The CDR3 spells CASSSGAQTEAFF. CDR3 bases: TGTGCCAGCAGCTCGGGCGCGCAGACTGAAGCTTTCTTT.

Many counts were recorded for this clonotype. CDR3 in DNA: TGTGCCAGCAGCTTAGTCCCGCTGGGTTCCTACGAGCAGTACTTC. Translated: CASSLVPLGSYEQYF. The chain combines TRBV11-2 with TRBJ2-7; D gene ambiguous. The V gene lost 1 base and the J gene lost 1 base, with 11 bases spanning the gap. From germline, CDR1 is SGHAT and CDR2 FQNNGV. The CDR3 totals 15 residues.

This clonotype was counted many times. The chain has TRBV2 and TRBJ2-1; TRBD2 matches 7 bases. CDR1 is SNHLY, CDR2 FYNNEI, per germline. The V gene end was trimmed by 6 bases and the J gene end by 9 bases; junction bases not matched to a gene: 11. The CDR3 loop spans 14 amino acids. CDR3 nucleotide sequence: TGTGCCAGCAGGTTACTAGGGTGGGAGGGTGAGCAGTTCTTC. It translates to CASRLLGWEGEQFF.

This sequence joins TRBV29-1 and TRBJ2-7, with TRBD1 as a possible D gene (5 bases). This CDR3 contains 13 residues. From germline, CDR1 is SQVTM and CDR2 ANQGSEA. Trimming shortened V by 4 bases and J by 5 bases, and 15 bases separated the two germline ends. The CDR3 DNA reads as TGCAGCGTTGTACGGCAGGGATTTGACGAGCAGTACTTC. This encodes CSVVRQGFDEQYF.

In its sample, this clonotype was seen many times. The chain employs TRBV2 and TRBJ1-2; no firm D call. This CDR3 is 13 amino acids long. V lost 8 bases and J lost 8, with 18 bases in between. CDR1 and CDR2 (germline): SNHLY, FYNNEI. The CDR3 protein is CASLKLGVEGYTF. CDR3 nucleotides: TGTGCCAGCCTAAAGTTGGGAGTAGAGGGCTACACCTTC.

This clonotype was detected many times. V and J are TRBV20-1 and TRBJ2-2; TRBD2 matches 7 bases. This CDR3 is built from 14 residues. Germline V gene sequence: CDR1 DFQATT, CDR2 SNEGSKA (reference sequence). After removal of 5 bases from V and 7 bases from J, the junction contained 10 bases not matched to a gene. The CDR3 DNA is TGCAGTGCTCGACAAGGCTCGGGGGGCGGGGAGCTGTTTTTT. It encodes CSARQGSGGGELFF.

The table lists this clonotype with many counts. The genes are TRBV5-1 and TRBJ2-7, with D possibly called TRBD1 or TRBD2 (5 bases each). Germline V gene lookup returns CDR1 SGHRS and CDR2 YFSETQ. Trimming took 5 bases from V and 2 from J, leaving 8 bases between them. The CDR3 covers 12 residues. The CDR3 DNA sequence: TGCGCCAGCAGGGGGGAAGCCTACGAGCAGTACTTC. Encoded protein: CASRGEAYEQYF.

This clonotype was observed many times. This rearrangement joins TRBV30 to TRBJ2-3; unclear D gene. Germline V gives CDR1 GTSNPN, CDR2 SVGIG (reference sequence). Deletions cut 2 bases from V and 2 bases from J, with 8 bases between. The CDR3 totals 13 residues. CDR3 nucleotides: TGTGCCTGGAGTCCCAAGCTCACAGATACGCAGTATTTT. This gives the protein CAWSPKLTDTQYF.

This rearrangement joins TRBV5-1 to TRBJ2-6; a weak D match, TRBD2 (5 bases). Germline loops: CDR1 SGHRS, CDR2 YFSETQ. V lost 1 base to trimming and J lost 2 bases, with 7 bases between them. This CDR3 region has 15 residues. The CDR3 coding sequence is TGCGCCAGCAGCTTGTTCGGGACTGGGGCCAACGTCCTGACTTTC. It codes for CASSLFGTGANVLTF.

In this sample, this clonotype turned up many times. The rearrangement uses TRBV12-3 or TRBV12-4 and TRBJ1-5; D is perhaps TRBD1 (5 bases). This CDR3 has 13 amino acids. The germline V and J ends were trimmed by 3 bases and 6 bases, with 9 bases remaining between them. The CDR3 region is CASSFRGTQPQHF. CDR3 DNA sequence: TGTGCCAGCAGTTTCAGAGGGACTCAGCCCCAGCATTTT.

This clonotype was counted between two and nine times. The J gene is TRBJ2-7, the V gene TRBV5-1; D possibly corresponds to TRBD1 (6 bases). Germline CDR1 SGHRS, CDR2 YFSETQ. The V gene lost 4 bases and the J gene lost 2 bases, with 10 bases spanning the gap. The CDR3 runs to 13 residues. The CDR3 sequence is CASSQRTAYEQYF. In nucleotides, the CDR3 is TGCGCCAGCAGCCAAAGGACAGCCTACGAGCAGTACTTC.

This clonotype was recorded many times. CDR3 region: CASSLRQLGTEAFF. CDR3 bases: TGTGCCAGCAGTTTACGGCAGCTGGGCACTGAAGCTTTCTTT. V is TRBV28 and J is TRBJ1-1, with D unclear. V gave up 2 bases and J gave up 4 bases, with 11 bases separating them. CDR3 size: 14 residues. Germline lookup yields CDR1 MDHEN and CDR2 SYDVKM.

This clonotype was seen a few times. V and J are TRBV20-1 and TRBJ1-4; possible D gene TRBD1, 5 bases. The CDR3 sequence is 12 residues long. The V end was cut by 6 bases, the J end by 8 bases, with 13 bases between. Germline assignment: CDR1 DFQATT and CDR2 SNEGSKA (reference sequence). The CDR3 spells CSAEDIQEKLFF. CDR3 DNA sequence: TGCAGTGCGGAGGACATCCAAGAAAAACTGTTTTTT.

This clonotype was counted a few times. This rearrangement joins TRBV9 to TRBJ2-5; 8 nucleotides align to TRBD1. Trimming at V came to 3 bases and at J to 6 bases, leaving 13 bases not matched to a gene. This CDR3 is 16 amino acids long. The germline V gene encodes CDR1 SGDLS and CDR2 YYNGEE. In DNA form, the CDR3 reads TGTGCCAGCAGCGCTTCCGGGACAGGAGGATTAAAGACCCAGTACTTC. Protein product: CASSASGTGGLKTQYF.

This clonotype was observed a few times. The chain has TRBV3-1 and TRBJ2-1, with a tentative D call TRBD2 (5 bases). Germline values: CDR1 LGHDT, CDR2 YNNKEL (reference sequence). CDR3 length equals 15 residues. V shed 5 bases and J shed 7 bases, with 18 bases lying between them. CDR3 DNA: TGTGCCAGCAGCAGCGACGGACTCCTAGAGAATGAGCAGTTCTTC. Amino acid sequence: CASSSDGLLENEQFF.

This clonotype occurred many times. The V call is TRBV20-1, the J call TRBJ1-1, with 10 bases lining up with TRBD1. The germline V gene has CDR1 DFQATT and CDR2 SNEGSKA (reference sequence). The length of the CDR3 is 15 residues. The V and J ends lost 5 bases and 6 bases, in that order; junction bases with no gene match: 12. CDR3 region: CSAHYPGQGNSEAFF. CDR3 nucleotide sequence: TGCAGTGCTCACTATCCGGGACAGGGGAATTCTGAAGCTTTCTTT.

This clonotype was seen many times. The V call is TRBV29-1, the J call TRBJ2-1, with 10 bases lining up with TRBD1. There are 14 residues in the CDR3. The V gene's germline CDR1 is SQVTM and CDR2 ANQGSEA. V was clipped by 7 bases and J by 7 bases; unmatched bases: 10. The CDR3 reads CSGFDRGLSNEQFF. The CDR3 DNA is TGCAGCGGTTTCGACAGGGGGCTCTCGAATGAGCAGTTCTTC.

In its sample, this clonotype was seen once. This may stem from a read error, because a much larger clone lies one nucleotide away. CDR3 coding DNA: TGTGCCTCTACGATTGCGGGGACCTCCTGCAATGAGCAGTTCTTC. Protein: CASTIAGTSCNEQFF. The chain recombines TRBV28 with TRBJ2-1; possible D gene TRBD2, 6 bases. Germline V gene sequence: CDR1 MDHEN, CDR2 SYDVKM. This CDR3 region has 15 residues.

This clonotype has a count of ten or more. V gene TRBV28 combines with J gene TRBJ2-7; 7 bases align to TRBD1. Germline CDR1 reads MDHEN; CDR2 reads SYDVKM. This CDR3 region has 14 residues. The trim removed 5 bases at V and 3 bases at J, leaving 7 bases unmatched. The CDR3 nucleotides are TGTGCCAGCAGTGGGGGACAGACCCTCTACGAGCAGTACTTC. Translation: CASSGGQTLYEQYF.

The genes are TRBV5-1 and TRBJ1-1, with 10 bases lining up with TRBD1. Germline V CDR1 and CDR2: SGHRS, YFSETQ. With 5 bases clipped from V and 6 bases from J, the junction kept 13 bases outside the gene matches. The length of the CDR3 is 16 residues. CDR3 protein: CASRMSGTGAQAEAFF. In nucleotides, the CDR3 is TGCGCCAGCAGAATGTCCGGGACAGGGGCTCAGGCTGAAGCTTTCTTT.

The V and J genes are TRBV5-6 and TRBJ2-5; D ambiguous. Trimming pared 0 bases from V and 1 base from J, leaving 10 bases between. This CDR3 is built from 15 residues. In germline, CDR1 is SGHDT, CDR2 YYEEEE. The CDR3 spells CASSLVNGIQETQYF. Written as DNA, the CDR3 is TGTGCCAGCAGCTTGGTAAACGGCATCCAAGAGACCCAGTACTTC.

There are a few counts of this clonotype. V usage is TRBV2 and J usage is TRBJ2-1, with 15 bases that match TRBD2. Germline CDR1 SNHLY, CDR2 FYNNEI. The V and J ends lost 4 bases and 13 bases, in that order; junction bases with no gene match: 11. The CDR3 extends over 16 amino acids. CDR3 sequence: CASSGLGGLAGGPQFF. The CDR3 DNA reads TGTGCCAGCAGTGGTCTCGGGGGACTAGCGGGAGGCCCCCAGTTCTTC.

This clonotype was detected ten times or more. The rearrangement joins TRBV28 to TRBJ1-5; D remains unclear. Germline V CDR1 and CDR2: MDHEN, SYDVKM. V was clipped by 1 base and J by 0 bases, with 4 bases between them. The CDR3 sequence is 14 residues long. The CDR3: CASSLSSSNQPQHF. For the CDR3, the DNA is TGTGCCAGCAGTTTATCAAGTAGCAATCAGCCCCAGCATTTT.

This clonotype was found a few times. The chain uses TRBV27 and TRBJ1-6; 7 nucleotides agree with TRBD1. The CDR3 is made up of 18 amino acids. Germline assignment: CDR1 MNHEY and CDR2 SMNVEV (reference sequence). V lost 5 bases to trimming and J lost 3 bases; unmatched junction nucleotides: 13. CDR3 DNA sequence: TGTGCCAGCAGTCCCCATGTCGACAGGGAAGACTATAATTCACCCCTCCACTTT. This codes for CASSPHVDREDYNSPLHF.

The J gene is TRBJ1-6, the V gene TRBV28, with a possible D match to TRBD1 (5 bases). Germline V gene sequence: CDR1 MDHEN, CDR2 SYDVKM. The germline V and J ends were trimmed by 6 bases and 0 bases, with 15 bases remaining between them. This CDR3 contains 17 residues. The CDR3: CASSDQGPGSYNSPLHF. The CDR3 coding sequence is TGTGCCAGCAGCGATCAGGGTCCCGGCTCCTATAATTCACCCCTCCACTTT.

The chain links TRBV6-1 to TRBJ2-7, with D hard to call. Germline V lookup: CDR1 MNHNS, CDR2 SASEGT. CDR3 size: 13 residues. The ends were cut back, 5 bases at V and 6 bases at J, with 14 bases in the middle. CDR3 nucleotides: TGTGCCAGCAGTTGGATTGGGGTCGGCGAGCAGTACTTC. Translated: CASSWIGVGEQYF.

This clonotype was seen just once. The chain combines TRBV29-1 with TRBJ2-1, with D unresolved. CDR3 length equals 13 residues. Trimming removed 4 bases at V and 1 base at J, with 8 bases between. Germline assignment: CDR1 SQVTM and CDR2 ANQGSEA. This chain's CDR3 is CSVVSRSYNEQFF. The CDR3 DNA follows: TGCAGCGTTGTTTCCAGGTCCTACAATGAGCAGTTCTTC.

This clonotype was seen repeatedly, ten times or more. Here the CDR3 DNA reads TGTGCCAGCAGTGTACAGGGCGTTGGCTATGGCTACACCTTC. It encodes CASSVQGVGYGYTF. The chain carries TRBV2 and TRBJ1-2; possible D gene TRBD1, 6 bases. The germline V and J ends were trimmed by 4 bases and 4 bases, with 13 bases remaining between them. CDR1 and CDR2 (germline): SNHLY, FYNNEI. The CDR3 spans 14 residues.